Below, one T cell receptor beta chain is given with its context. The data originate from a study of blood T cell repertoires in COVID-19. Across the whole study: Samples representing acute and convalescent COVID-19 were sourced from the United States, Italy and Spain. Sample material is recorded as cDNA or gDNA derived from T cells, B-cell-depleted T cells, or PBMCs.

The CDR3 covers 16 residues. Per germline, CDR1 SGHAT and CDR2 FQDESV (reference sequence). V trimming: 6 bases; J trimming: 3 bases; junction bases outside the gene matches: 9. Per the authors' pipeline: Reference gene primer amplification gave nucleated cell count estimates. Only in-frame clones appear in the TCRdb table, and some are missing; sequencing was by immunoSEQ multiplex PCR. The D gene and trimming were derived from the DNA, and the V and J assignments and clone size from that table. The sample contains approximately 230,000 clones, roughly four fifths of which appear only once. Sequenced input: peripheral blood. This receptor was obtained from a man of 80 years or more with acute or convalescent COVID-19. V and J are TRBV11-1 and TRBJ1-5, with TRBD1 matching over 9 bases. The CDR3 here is CASRQPTGGDNQPQHF. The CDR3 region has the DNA TGTGCCAGCAGGCAACCGACAGGGGGAGACAATCAGCCCCAGCATTTT.